The present TCR beta chain was sequenced within a study of blood T cell repertoires in COVID-19. Sequencing was performed with immunoSEQ multiplex PCR; in TCRdb, only in-frame clones are kept and a portion is missing. The data show roughly 100,000 clones, around 85% seen once. The CDR3 extends over 14 amino acids. Germline CDR1 and CDR2: MNHEY and SMNVEV (reference sequence). V dropped 2 bases and J dropped 8; count of bases not matched to a gene: 5. The genes are TRBV27 and TRBJ1-2; TRBD1 matches at 10 bases. The receptor comes from a man between 65 and 85 years old with active or convalescent COVID-19. The sequencing input was peripheral blood. CDR3 region: CASSLTRTGGGYTF. The CDR3 region has the DNA TGTGCCAGCAGTTTAACCAGGACAGGGGGGGGCTACACCTTC.